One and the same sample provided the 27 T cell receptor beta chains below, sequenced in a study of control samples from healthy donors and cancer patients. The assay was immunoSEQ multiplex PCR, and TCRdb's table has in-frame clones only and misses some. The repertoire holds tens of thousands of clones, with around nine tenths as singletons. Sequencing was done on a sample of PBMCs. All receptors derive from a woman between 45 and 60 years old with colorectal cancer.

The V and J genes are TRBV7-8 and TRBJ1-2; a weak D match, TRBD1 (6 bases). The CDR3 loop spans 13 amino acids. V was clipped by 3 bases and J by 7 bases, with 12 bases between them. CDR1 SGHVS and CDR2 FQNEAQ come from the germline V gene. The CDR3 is CASSLGGRFGYTF. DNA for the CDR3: TGTGCCAGCAGCTTGGGGGGGCGATTTGGCTACACCTTC.

The CDR3 loop is CASSAGLAGGLNTGELFF. DNA of the CDR3: TGCGCCAGCAGCGCCGGACTAGCGGGGGGGCTGAACACCGGGGAGCTGTTTTTT. The V call is TRBV5-1, the J call TRBJ2-2, with 15 positions matching TRBD2. J gave up 1 base and V 4 bases, and 5 bases lay outside the gene matches. Looked up from germline, CDR1 is SGHRS and CDR2 is YFSETQ. The CDR3 totals 18 residues.

CDR3 region: CASSPTRQGTNEKLFF. CDR3 nucleotide sequence: TGTGCCAGCAGCCCCACCCGACAGGGAACTAATGAAAAACTGTTTTTT. The chain links TRBV7-8 to TRBJ1-4, with TRBD1 identical over 7 bases. V lost 5 bases, J lost 1 base, and 7 bases stayed unmatched. The CDR3 runs to 16 residues. Germline V CDR1 and CDR2: SGHVS, FQNEAQ.

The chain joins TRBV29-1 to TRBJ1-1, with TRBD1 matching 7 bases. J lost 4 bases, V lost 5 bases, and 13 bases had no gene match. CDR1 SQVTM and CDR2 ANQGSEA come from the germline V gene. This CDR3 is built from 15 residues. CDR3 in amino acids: CSVLEGAVSPTEAFF. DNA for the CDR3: TGCAGCGTTCTTGAGGGGGCGGTTTCTCCCACTGAAGCTTTCTTT.

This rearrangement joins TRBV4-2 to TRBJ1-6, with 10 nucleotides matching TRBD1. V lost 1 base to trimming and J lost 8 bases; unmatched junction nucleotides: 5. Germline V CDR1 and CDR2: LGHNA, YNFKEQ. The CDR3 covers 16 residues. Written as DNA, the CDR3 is TGTGCCAGCAGCCAAGTTGGGGACAGGGGAGATTCACCCCTCCACTTT. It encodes CASSQVGDRGDSPLHF.

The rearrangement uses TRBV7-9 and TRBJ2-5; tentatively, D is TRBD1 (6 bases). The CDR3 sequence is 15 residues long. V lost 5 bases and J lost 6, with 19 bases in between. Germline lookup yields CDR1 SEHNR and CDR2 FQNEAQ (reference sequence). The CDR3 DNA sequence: TGTGCCAGCAGCGGATCACAGGGAGAAGGGAAGACCCAGTACTTC. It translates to CASSGSQGEGKTQYF.

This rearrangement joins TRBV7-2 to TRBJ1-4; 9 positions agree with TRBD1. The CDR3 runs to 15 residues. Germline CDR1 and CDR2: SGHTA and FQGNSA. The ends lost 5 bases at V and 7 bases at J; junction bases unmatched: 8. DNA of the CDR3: TGTGCCAGCAGCCGCATGGGACAGGGAGGTGAAAAACTGTTTTTT. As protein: CASSRMGQGGEKLFF. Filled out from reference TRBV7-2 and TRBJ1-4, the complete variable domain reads GAGVSQSPSNKVTEKGKDVELRCDPISGHTALYWYRQSLGQGLEFLIYFQGNSAPDKSGLPSDRFSAERTGGSVSTLTIQRTQQEDSAVYLCASSRMGQGGEKLFFGSGTQLSVL.

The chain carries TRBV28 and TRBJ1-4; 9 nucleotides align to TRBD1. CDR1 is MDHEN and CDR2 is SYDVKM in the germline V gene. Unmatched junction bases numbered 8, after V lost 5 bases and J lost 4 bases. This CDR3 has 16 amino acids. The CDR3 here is CASSQDRGSYNEKLFF. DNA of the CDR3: TGTGCCAGCAGTCAGGACAGGGGAAGCTATAATGAAAAACTGTTTTTT.

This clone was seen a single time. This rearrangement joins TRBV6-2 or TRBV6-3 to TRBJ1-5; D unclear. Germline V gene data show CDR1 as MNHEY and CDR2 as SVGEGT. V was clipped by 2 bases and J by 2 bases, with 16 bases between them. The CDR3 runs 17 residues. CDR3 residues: CASSYAAEPRGNQPQHF. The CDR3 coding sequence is TGTGCCAGCAGTTACGCGGCGGAGCCGCGGGGCAATCAGCCCCAGCATTTT.

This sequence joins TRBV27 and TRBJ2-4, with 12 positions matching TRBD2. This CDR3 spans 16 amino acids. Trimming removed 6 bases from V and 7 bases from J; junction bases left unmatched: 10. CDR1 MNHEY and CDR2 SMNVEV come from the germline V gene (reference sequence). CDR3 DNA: TGTGCCAGCAGACAAGACCTGACTAGCGGGGGTAACATTCAGTACTTC. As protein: CASRQDLTSGGNIQYF.

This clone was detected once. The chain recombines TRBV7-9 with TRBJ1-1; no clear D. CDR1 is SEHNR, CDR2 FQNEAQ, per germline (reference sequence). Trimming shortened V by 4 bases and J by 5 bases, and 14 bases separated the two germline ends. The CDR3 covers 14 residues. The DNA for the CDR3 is TGTGCCAGCAGCTCCCAGGAGGGAAGTACTGAAGCTTTCTTT. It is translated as CASSSQEGSTEAFF. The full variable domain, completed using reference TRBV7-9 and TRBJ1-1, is DTGVSQNPRHKITKRGQNVTFRCDPISEHNRLYWYRQTLGQGPEFLTYFQNEAQLEKSRLLSDRFSAERPKGSFSTLEIQRTEQGDSAMYLCASSSQEGSTEAFFGQGTRLTVV.

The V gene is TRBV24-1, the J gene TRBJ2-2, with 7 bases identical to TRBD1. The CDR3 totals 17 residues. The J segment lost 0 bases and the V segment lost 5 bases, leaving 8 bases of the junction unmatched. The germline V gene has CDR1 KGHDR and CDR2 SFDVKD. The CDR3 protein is CATSALPQGANTGELFF. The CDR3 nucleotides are TGTGCCACCAGTGCCCTCCCCCAGGGGGCGAACACCGGGGAGCTGTTTTTT.

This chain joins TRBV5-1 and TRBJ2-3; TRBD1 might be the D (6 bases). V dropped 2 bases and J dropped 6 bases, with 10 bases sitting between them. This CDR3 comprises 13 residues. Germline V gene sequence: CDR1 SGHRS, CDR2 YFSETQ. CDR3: CASSFGQSDTQYF. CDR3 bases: TGCGCCAGCAGCTTCGGACAGTCGGATACGCAGTATTTT. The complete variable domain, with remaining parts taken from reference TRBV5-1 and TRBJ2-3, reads KAGVTQTPRYLIKTRGQQVTLSCSPISGHRSVSWYQQTPGQGLQFLFEYFSETQRNKGNFPGRFSGRQFSNSRSEMNVSTLELGDSALYLCASSFGQSDTQYFGPGTRLTVL.

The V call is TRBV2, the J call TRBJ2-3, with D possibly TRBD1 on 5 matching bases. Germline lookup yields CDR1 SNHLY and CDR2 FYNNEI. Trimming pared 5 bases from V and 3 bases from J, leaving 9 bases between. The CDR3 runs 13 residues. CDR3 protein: CASSLQVTDTQYF. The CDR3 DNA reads TGTGCCAGCAGTCTACAGGTTACAGATACGCAGTATTTT.

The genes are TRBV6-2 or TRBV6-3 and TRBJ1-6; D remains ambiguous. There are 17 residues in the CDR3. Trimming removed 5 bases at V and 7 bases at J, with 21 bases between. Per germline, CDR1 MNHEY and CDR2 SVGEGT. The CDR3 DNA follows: TGTGCCAGCAGTCCCATTTTTTATTTGGTCCGGAATTCACCCCTCCACTTT. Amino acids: CASSPIFYLVRNSPLHF.

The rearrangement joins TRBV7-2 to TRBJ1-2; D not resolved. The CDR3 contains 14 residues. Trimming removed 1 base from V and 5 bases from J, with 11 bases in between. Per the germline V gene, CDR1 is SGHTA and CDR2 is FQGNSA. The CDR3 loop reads CASSLGQASYGYTF. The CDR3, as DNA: TGTGCCAGCAGCTTAGGTCAGGCTTCATATGGCTACACCTTC.

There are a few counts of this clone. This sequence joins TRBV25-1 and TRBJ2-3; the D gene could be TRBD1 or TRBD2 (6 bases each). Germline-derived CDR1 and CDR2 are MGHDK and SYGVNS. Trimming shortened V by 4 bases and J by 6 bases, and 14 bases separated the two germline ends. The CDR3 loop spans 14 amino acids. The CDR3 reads CASSGTGAGDTQYF. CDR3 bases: TGTGCCAGCAGTGGCACGGGGGCTGGGGATACGCAGTATTTT.

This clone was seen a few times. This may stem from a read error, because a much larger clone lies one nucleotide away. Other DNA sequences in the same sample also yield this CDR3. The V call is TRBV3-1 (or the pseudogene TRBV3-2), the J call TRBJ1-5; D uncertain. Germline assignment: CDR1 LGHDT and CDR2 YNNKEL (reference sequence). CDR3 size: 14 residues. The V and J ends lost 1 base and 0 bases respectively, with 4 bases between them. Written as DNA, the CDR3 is TGTGCCAGCAGCCAAGGGTATAGCAATCAGCCCCAGCATTTT. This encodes CASSQGYSNQPQHF.

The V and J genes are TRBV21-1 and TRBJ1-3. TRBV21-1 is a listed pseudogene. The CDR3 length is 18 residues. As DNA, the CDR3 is TGTGCCAGCAGCAAAGTATCTGTGGCTGGGGACTCTGGAAACACCATATATTTT. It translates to CASSKVSVAGDSGNTIYF.

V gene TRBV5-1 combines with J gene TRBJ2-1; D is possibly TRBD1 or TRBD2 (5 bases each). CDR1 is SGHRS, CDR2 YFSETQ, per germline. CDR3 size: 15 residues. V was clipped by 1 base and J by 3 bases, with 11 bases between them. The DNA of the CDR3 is TGCGCCAGCAGCTTGCCCCGGGACGGCTACAATGAGCAGTTCTTC. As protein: CASSLPRDGYNEQFF. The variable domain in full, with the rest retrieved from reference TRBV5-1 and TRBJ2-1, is KAGVTQTPRYLIKTRGQQVTLSCSPISGHRSVSWYQQTPGQGLQFLFEYFSETQRNKGNFPGRFSGRQFSNSRSEMNVSTLELGDSALYLCASSLPRDGYNEQFFGPGTRLTVL.

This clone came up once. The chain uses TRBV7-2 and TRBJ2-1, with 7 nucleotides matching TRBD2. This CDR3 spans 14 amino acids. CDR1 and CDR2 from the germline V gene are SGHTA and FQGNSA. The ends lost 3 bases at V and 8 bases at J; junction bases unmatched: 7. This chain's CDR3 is CASSFRAGRDEQFF. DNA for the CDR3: TGTGCCAGCAGCTTTAGGGCAGGGAGGGATGAGCAGTTCTTC. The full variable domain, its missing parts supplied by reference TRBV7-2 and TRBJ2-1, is GAGVSQSPSNKVTEKGKDVELRCDPISGHTALYWYRQSLGQGLEFLIYFQGNSAPDKSGLPSDRFSAERTGGSVSTLTIQRTQQEDSAVYLCASSFRAGRDEQFFGPGTRLTVL.

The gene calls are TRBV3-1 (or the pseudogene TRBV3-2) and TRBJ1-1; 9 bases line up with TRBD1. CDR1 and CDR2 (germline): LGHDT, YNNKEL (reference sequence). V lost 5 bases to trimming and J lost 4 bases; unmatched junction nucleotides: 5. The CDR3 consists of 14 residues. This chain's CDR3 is CASSTGQGSTEAFF. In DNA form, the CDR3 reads TGTGCCAGCAGCACAGGACAGGGGAGCACTGAAGCTTTCTTT.

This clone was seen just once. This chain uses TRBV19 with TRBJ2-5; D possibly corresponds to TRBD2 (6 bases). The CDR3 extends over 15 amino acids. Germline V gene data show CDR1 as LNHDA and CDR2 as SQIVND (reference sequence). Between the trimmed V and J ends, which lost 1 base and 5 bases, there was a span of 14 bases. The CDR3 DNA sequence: TGTGCCAGTAGTATAGTTGGGACTCCAAAGGAGACCCAGTACTTC. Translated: CASSIVGTPKETQYF.

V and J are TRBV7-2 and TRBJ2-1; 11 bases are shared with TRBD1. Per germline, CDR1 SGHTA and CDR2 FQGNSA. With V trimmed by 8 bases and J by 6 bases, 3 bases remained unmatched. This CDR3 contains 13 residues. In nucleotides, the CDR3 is TGTGCCAGCTTGGGGACAGGGGGCAATGAGCAGTTCTTC. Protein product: CASLGTGGNEQFF.

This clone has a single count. The CDR3 DNA is TGCAGCGTTAACGCAGGGGGAATGAACACTGAAGCTTTCTTT. Translating it yields CSVNAGGMNTEAFF. This chain joins TRBV29-1 and TRBJ1-1, with 7 nucleotides matching TRBD1. This CDR3 has 14 amino acids. Germline CDR1 and CDR2: SQVTM and ANQGSEA. The V and J ends lost 5 bases and 0 bases, in that order; junction bases with no gene match: 6.

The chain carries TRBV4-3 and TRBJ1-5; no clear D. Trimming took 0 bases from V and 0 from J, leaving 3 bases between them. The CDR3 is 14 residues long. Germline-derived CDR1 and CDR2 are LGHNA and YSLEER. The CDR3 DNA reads TGCGCCAGCAGCCAAGAGGTTAGCAATCAGCCCCAGCATTTT. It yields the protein CASSQEVSNQPQHF.

As DNA, the CDR3 is TGTGCCAGCAGTCCGCTCCTAGCGGGGTCCCGCACAGATACGCAGTATTTT. Encoded protein: CASSPLLAGSRTDTQYF. The rearrangement links TRBV27 to TRBJ2-3; 9 bases are a match to TRBD2. The trim removed 5 bases at V and 1 base at J, leaving 10 bases unmatched. Germline assignment: CDR1 MNHEY and CDR2 SMNVEV (reference sequence). This CDR3 region has 17 residues.